The rows below give T cell receptor beta chains drawn from one sample of a study of blood T cell repertoires in COVID-19. Clones were sequenced by immunoSEQ multiplex PCR, and TCRdb holds only the in-frame ones, with some missing. This sample has around 140,000 clones, with over 80% found just once. The specimen sequenced was PBMCs or T cells enriched from blood (not recorded which). The source of these receptors is a man in his 60s who had recovered from COVID-19. Both conserved end residues are trimmed from each CDR3.

TRBJ1-1 | TRBV4-1 | ASSLDRRGTEAF
TRBJ1-6 | TRBV25-1 | ASKGQGNSPLH
TRBJ2-2 | TRBV5-8 | ASSFRLTYTGELF
TRBJ2-7 | TRBV28 | ASSSPGTSGGYEQY
TRBJ1-5 | TRBV7-3 | ASSPRSPGGYSNQPQH
TRBJ2-5 | TRBV11-2 | ASSLWFSGGANEETQY
TRBJ2-5 | TRBV7-8 | ASSLDRGSGETQY
TRBJ2-5 | TRBV6-6 | ASSPGTGAYQETQY
TRBJ2-7 | TRBV27 | ASSQAGFPYEQY
TRBJ2-3 | TRBV18 | ASSPPGQKTDTQY
TRBJ1-3 | TRBV5-5 | ASSSELDRGPSGNTIY
TRBJ2-7 | TRBV28 | ASSRLGSGGIYEQY
TRBJ1-5 | TRBV28 | ATLEQGYQPQH
TRBJ1-6 | TRBV28 | ASSSTGSASPLH
TRBJ1-2 | TRBV29-1 | SVEDPGQGAYGYT
TRBJ2-7 | TRBV6-5 | ASSFNRGTYEQY
TRBJ2-3 | TRBV2 | ASRARVTQY
TRBJ2-7 | TRBV10-3 | AIKESYEQY
TRBJ1-1 | TRBV2 | ASSRDRVSTEAF
TRBJ2-2 | TRBV3-1/TRBV3-2 | ASRRQGVTGELF
TRBJ2-1 | TRBV7-3 | ASSGQQGNEQF
TRBJ2-3 | TRBV6-5 | ASPEPGTQY
TRBJ1-2 | TRBV5-1 | ASSQSFNYGYT
TRBJ2-7 | TRBV15 | ATSAPQGEQY
TRBJ1-2 | TRBV10-3 | ATEQDGYT
TRBJ2-2 | TRBV3-1/TRBV3-2 | ASNPTLGNTGELF
TRBJ1-1 | TRBV24-1 | ATSDNRDAF
TRBJ1-6 | TRBV5-6 | ASSWGETSSPLH
TRBJ2-7 | TRBV23-1 | ASRISRDRVPYEQY
TRBJ1-3 | TRBV30 | AWSRRDTLSGNTIY
TRBJ1-5 | TRBV7-9 | ASSSPPGPQH
TRBJ2-6 | TRBV2 | ASSGQFISGANVLT
TRBJ2-1 | TRBV6-5 | ASKATGGSYNEQF
TRBJ1-2 | TRBV12-5 | ASGLVTGGNYGYT
TRBJ1-5 | TRBV6-6 | ASSLGTAILSNQPQH
TRBJ1-2 | TRBV10-2 | ASVTGDYGYT
TRBJ2-2 | TRBV6-5 | ASSYRSGGTTGELF
TRBJ1-5 | TRBV2 | ASNKEYSNQPQH
TRBJ2-7 | TRBV19 | ASSIEAGQEVY
TRBJ2-1 | TRBV9 | ASSTSGSLGNEQF
TRBJ1-1 | TRBV5-1 | ASSFDNLNTEAF
TRBJ1-3 | TRBV18 | ASSPGSRSGNTIY
TRBJ2-7 | TRBV11-2 | ASSLDLSPYEQY
TRBJ1-5 | TRBV27 | ASSDGQGVLQPQH
TRBJ1-2 | TRBV25-1 | ASSAGVAYGYT
TRBJ2-7 | TRBV10-1 | ATQRGSGYEQY